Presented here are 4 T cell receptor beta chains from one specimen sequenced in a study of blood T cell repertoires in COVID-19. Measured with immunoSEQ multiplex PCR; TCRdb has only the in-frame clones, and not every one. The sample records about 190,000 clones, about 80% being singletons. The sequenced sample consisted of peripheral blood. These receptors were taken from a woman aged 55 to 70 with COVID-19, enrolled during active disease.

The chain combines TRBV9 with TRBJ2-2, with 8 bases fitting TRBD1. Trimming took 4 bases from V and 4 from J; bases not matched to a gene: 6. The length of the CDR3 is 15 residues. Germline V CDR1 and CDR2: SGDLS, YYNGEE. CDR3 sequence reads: CASSRDRPGTGELFF. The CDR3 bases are TGTGCCAGCAGCAGGGACAGGCCTGGCACCGGGGAGCTGTTTTTT.

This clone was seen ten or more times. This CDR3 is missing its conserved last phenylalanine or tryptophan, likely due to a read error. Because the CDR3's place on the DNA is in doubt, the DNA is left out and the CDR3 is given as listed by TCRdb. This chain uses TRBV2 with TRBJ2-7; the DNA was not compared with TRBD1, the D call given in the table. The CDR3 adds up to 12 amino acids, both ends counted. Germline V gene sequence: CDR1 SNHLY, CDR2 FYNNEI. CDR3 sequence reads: CASSGQGAPRFG.

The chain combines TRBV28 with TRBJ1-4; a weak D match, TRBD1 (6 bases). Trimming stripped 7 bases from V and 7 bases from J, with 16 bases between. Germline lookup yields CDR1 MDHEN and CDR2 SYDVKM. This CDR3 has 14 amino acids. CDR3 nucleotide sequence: TGTGCCAGCAAGGGGGACGCCACTTCTGAAAAACTGTTTTTT. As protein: CASKGDATSEKLFF. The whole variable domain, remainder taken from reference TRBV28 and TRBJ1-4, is DVKVTQSSRYLVKRTGEKVFLECVQDMDHENMFWYRQDPGLGLRLIYFSYDVKMKEKGDIPEGYSVSREKKERFSLILESASTNQTSMYLCASKGDATSEKLFFGSGTQLSVL.

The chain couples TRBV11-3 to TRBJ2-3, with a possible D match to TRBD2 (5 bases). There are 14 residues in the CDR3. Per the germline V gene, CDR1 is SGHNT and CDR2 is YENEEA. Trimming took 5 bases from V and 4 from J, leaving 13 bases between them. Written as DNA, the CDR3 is TGTGCCAGCAGCCGCCGGGCGGGCTCAGATACGCAGTATTTT. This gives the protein CASSRRAGSDTQYF.